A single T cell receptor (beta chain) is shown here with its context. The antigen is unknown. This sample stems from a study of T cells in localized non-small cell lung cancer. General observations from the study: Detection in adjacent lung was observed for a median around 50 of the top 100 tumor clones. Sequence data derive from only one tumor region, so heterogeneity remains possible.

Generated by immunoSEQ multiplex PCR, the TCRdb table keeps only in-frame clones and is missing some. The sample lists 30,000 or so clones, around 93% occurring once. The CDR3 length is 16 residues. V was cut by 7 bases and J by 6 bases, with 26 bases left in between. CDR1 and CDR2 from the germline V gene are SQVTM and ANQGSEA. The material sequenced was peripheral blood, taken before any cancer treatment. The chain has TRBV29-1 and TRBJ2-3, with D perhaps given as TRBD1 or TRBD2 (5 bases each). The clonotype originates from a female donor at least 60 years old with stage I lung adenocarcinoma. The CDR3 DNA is TGCAGCGCAGCGTTGGCTTCCGGGACCACCCACGATACGCAGTATTTT. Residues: CSAALASGTTHDTQYF.